These 10 T cell receptor beta chains originate from one sample sequenced in a study of T-cell memory formation after mild COVID-19. TCRdb reanalysed the 5' RACE reads using MiXCR and keeps one entry per CDR3 protein. The top ten hold around 45% of the sample, which has tens of thousands of distinct CDR3 sequences, about 23% seen once. The sample taken for sequencing was PBMCs or a T cell subset sorted from them (not recorded which). These receptors were taken from a man aged 18 to 30 who had mild COVID-19 (a few samples of this study predate the infection). Cell type and time point are not known.

The chain is built from TRBV11-3 and TRBJ2-1, with D perhaps TRBD2 (5 bases). The CDR3 is made up of 17 amino acids. Trimming removed 5 bases from V and 4 bases from J, with 21 bases in between. The V gene's germline CDR1 is SGHNT and CDR2 YENEEA. CDR3 residues: CASSPRSGVVGYNEQFF. The CDR3, as DNA: TGTGCCAGCAGCCCGAGATCCGGGGTAGTCGGGTACAATGAGCAGTTCTTC.

The chain combines TRBV7-8 with TRBJ2-2; no definite D call. The CDR3 extends over 12 amino acids. The germline V and J ends were trimmed by 5 bases and 3 bases, with 4 bases remaining between them. Germline loops: CDR1 SGHVS, CDR2 FQNEAQ. CDR3 sequence reads: CASSHYTGELFF. In DNA, the CDR3 is TGTGCCAGCAGCCACTACACCGGGGAGCTGTTTTTT.

V gene TRBV5-1 combines with J gene TRBJ1-2; TRBD1 agrees at 10 bases. This CDR3 is built from 15 residues. The V gene's germline CDR1 is SGHRS and CDR2 YFSETQ. J was trimmed by 2 bases and V by 4 bases; bases with no gene match: 5. DNA for the CDR3: TGCGCCAGCAGCCTGGGACAGGGGTTGAACTATGGCTACACCTTC. Its translation is CASSLGQGLNYGYTF.

This clonotype turned up a few times. This chain uses TRBV9 with TRBJ2-5, with D perhaps matching TRBD2 (6 bases). Trimming shortened V by 2 bases and J by 3 bases, and 11 bases separated the two germline ends. The V gene's germline CDR1 is SGDLS and CDR2 YYNGEE. This CDR3 has 14 amino acids. The CDR3 is CASSVGSGEETQYF. Written as DNA, the CDR3 is TGTGCCAGCAGCGTGGGGTCGGGAGAAGAGACCCAGTACTTC.

There are a few counts of this clonotype. The V gene is TRBV14, the J gene TRBJ2-2, with D hard to call. With 1 base removed from V and 4 bases from J, the gap between germline ends came to 7 bases. CDR3 size: 14 residues. Germline CDR1 is SGHDN and CDR2 is FVKESK. As DNA, the CDR3 is TGTGCCAGCAGCCAAGGATTTTCCACCGGGGAGCTGTTTTTT. This sequence encodes CASSQGFSTGELFF.

The chain couples TRBV5-1 to TRBJ1-2; 9 nucleotides align to TRBD1. The CDR3 runs 14 residues. Germline V CDR1 and CDR2: SGHRS, YFSETQ. V shed 6 bases, J shed 2 bases, and the junction held 5 bases outside the gene matches. CDR3 DNA sequence: TGCGCCAGCACCTCCGGGACAGGGAACTATGGCTACACCTTC. It is translated as CASTSGTGNYGYTF.

The chain is built from TRBV4-1 and TRBJ1-2; D not certain. V lost 3 bases and J lost 3, with 8 bases in between. The CDR3 is made up of 13 amino acids. Germline CDR1 MGHRA, CDR2 YSYEKL. In nucleotides, the CDR3 is TGCGCCAGCAGCCATCCGGGAGACTATGGCTACACCTTC. The encoded protein is CASSHPGDYGYTF.

Remarks on this clonotype: A junction end diverges from the germline sequence, so it may reflect a read error. The chain employs TRBV12-3 or TRBV12-4 and TRBJ2-7, with 9 bases aligning to TRBD2. The CDR3 runs to 14 residues. CDR3 bases: TGTGCCAGCAGCTTAGCGGGAGTCCCCCACGAGCAGTACTTC. Encoded protein: CASSLAGVPHEQYF.

This rearrangement joins TRBV12-3 or TRBV12-4 to TRBJ2-1; D not resolved. The CDR3 loop spans 11 amino acids. V was clipped by 3 bases and J by 6 bases, with 3 bases between them. The CDR3, as DNA: TGTGCCAGCAGTTTCCCCAATGAGCAGTTCTTC. Its translation is CASSFPNEQFF.

This clonotype appeared many times. This chain uses TRBV12-3 or TRBV12-4 with TRBJ2-2; D is uncertain. Trimming removed 8 bases at V and 5 bases at J, with 3 bases between. The CDR3 extends over 10 amino acids. CDR3 residues: CASGTGELFF. As DNA, the CDR3 is TGTGCCAGCGGAACCGGGGAGCTGTTTTTT.